Sequencing of this T cell receptor (beta chain) was carried out in a study of blood T cell repertoires in COVID-19. Germline CDR1 reads LNHDA; CDR2 reads SQIVND (reference sequence). The CDR3 has 15 amino acids. After removal of 4 bases from V and 9 bases from J, the junction contained 9 bases not matched to a gene. Only in-frame clones appear in the TCRdb table, and some are missing; sequencing was by immunoSEQ multiplex PCR. The table records about 75,000 clones, roughly 90% of them present only once. This chain uses TRBV19 with TRBJ2-1; 10 bases line up with TRBD1. This TCR derives from a woman aged 45-65 years with acute or convalescent COVID-19. The sample comprised peripheral blood. The CDR3 bases are TGTGCCAGTAGTAACACCGGGACAGGGGCCCCTGAGCAGTTCTTC. Protein: CASSNTGTGAPEQFF.